The clone carrying this T cell receptor (beta chain) was seen once. The sample is drawn from a study of shared clonotypes between healthy human individuals. Per the germline V gene, CDR1 is PRHDT and CDR2 is FYEKMQ (reference sequence). The CDR3 runs 19 residues. The germline V and J ends were trimmed by 3 bases and 2 bases, with 25 bases remaining between them. The table came from immunoSEQ multiplex PCR; TCRdb's copy has only in-frame clones and leaves some out. The top ten clones hold 1.5% to 2% of a sample with about 2.1 million clones, about 94% of them seen once. Naive CD8 isolation took CD45RO-negative cells positively selected for CCR7 and excluded terminally differentiated effector memory CD45RA+ cells.

Sequenced material: naive CD8+ T cells from PBMCs. The V and J genes are TRBV13 and TRBJ2-5; D may be TRBD1 (6 bases). This TCR came from a man aged 18 to 35 in good health. Some clones in this sample may be carry-over from other donors' samples. CDR3 region: CASSLYTLRGGQRQETQYF. The CDR3 DNA sequence: TGTGCCAGCAGCTTGTATACACTCCGAGGGGGACAAAGGCAAGAGACCCAGTACTTC. The full variable domain, in which reference TRBV13 and TRBJ2-5 provide the parts outside the CDR3, is AAGVIQSPRHLIKEKRETATLKCYPIPRHDTVYWYQQGPGQDPQFLISFYEKMQSDKGSIPDRFSAQQFSDYHSELNMSSLELGDSALYFCASSLYTLRGGQRQETQYFGPGTRLLVL.